In its sample, the clone carrying this T cell receptor beta chain was seen once. The antigen is unknown. One end of the junction varies from germline; a read error may be responsible. With a constant-region primer, TCR beta cDNA was made from approximately 520 ng of total RNA. Slightly modified ARM-PCR with three nested multiplex PCR rounds yielded TCR beta libraries. It was with TRBV1-TRBV30 forward primers and a C-beta reverse primer that the first two PCR rounds were run, at around 10 cycles each. TCRdb itself ran the multiplex PCR reads through MiXCR, one entry per CDR3 protein. The table lists roughly 48,000 distinct CDR3 sequences, 70% to 75% of them singletons, with about 30% in the top ten. This entry belongs to a study of tumor-infiltrating lymphocytes in primary liver carcinoma. About the research overall: Sample yields, roughly 3.65 to 8 million productive TCRbeta reads, were similar across the tissue types. General study findings and limits: Tumor-adjacent and tumor-blood pairs showed less overlap than tumor region pairs. No more than about 8-24% of top clones could be seen in all five tumor regions.

Germline assignment: CDR1 SGHVS and CDR2 FQNEAQ. This CDR3 has 16 residues. The study co-extracted DNA and RNA from about 21-30 mg of unsorted bulk tissue. Material: liver tumor tissue from sampling region 3. Regarding subset: tumor region T3, left-lateral pole. The gene calls are TRBV7-8 and TRBJ1-1; maybe TRBD1 (6 bases). The source of this sequence is a middle-aged man with primary liver carcinoma and hepatitis B virus infection. CDR3 nucleotide sequence: TGTGCCAACAGCCCCCGCACAGGGACTACGAACACTGAAGCTTTCTTT. Protein sequence: CANSPRTGTTNTEAFF.